A single sample gave rise to the 32 T cell receptor beta chains below, sequenced in a study of Ad26.COV2.S vaccination and SARS-CoV-2 variants. Assay: immunoSEQ multiplex PCR; the TCRdb copy retains only in-frame clones and omits some. In the table there are 350,000 to 500,000 clones, roughly 90% of which are singletons. Treatment described: some 20 received Ad26.COV2.S at low or high dose, single or two shots; roughly five received placebo; per-sample allocation not given. Specimens were obtained on day 63 following the first vaccine or placebo injection. This specimen consisted of peripheral blood, obtained in a trial of Ad26.COV2.S vaccine versus placebo. Receptor source: a person between 18 and 60 years old who received the Ad26.COV2.S COVID-19 vaccine or a placebo.

In the case of this clone: Relative to the germline gene, one junction end is altered; a read error may explain this. The genes are TRBV28 and TRBJ1-4, with 7 bases lining up with TRBD1. CDR1 is MDHEN and CDR2 is SYDVKM in the germline V gene. The CDR3 extends over 12 amino acids. CDR3 protein: CPKGGTFEKLFF. The CDR3 DNA sequence: TGCCCCAAAGGGGGCACTTTTGAAAAACTGTTTTTT.

The rearrangement joins TRBV7-2 to TRBJ1-3; TRBD1 might be the D (6 bases). Deletions cut 1 base from V and 3 bases from J, with 10 bases between. Looked up from germline, CDR1 is SGHTA and CDR2 is FQGNSA. This CDR3 is 15 amino acids long. The CDR3 spells CASSLDRASGNTIYF. Here the CDR3 DNA reads TGTGCCAGCAGCTTAGACAGGGCGAGTGGAAACACCATATATTTT.

The rearrangement links TRBV6-2 or TRBV6-3 to TRBJ2-2; no clear D. Germline CDR1 MNHEY, CDR2 SVGEGT. This CDR3 contains 15 residues. Trimming left V 2 bases short and J 1 base short, with 8 bases between. The CDR3, as DNA: TGTGCCAGCAGTTACGGAACTCGGAACACCGGGGAGCTGTTTTTT. This gives the protein CASSYGTRNTGELFF.

The genes are TRBV9 and TRBJ2-1; TRBD2 agrees at 8 bases. CDR1 SGDLS and CDR2 YYNGEE come from the germline V gene. Trimming at V came to 4 bases and at J to 4 bases, leaving 4 bases not matched to a gene. The CDR3 contains 14 residues. The CDR3 reads CASSPGLAYNEQFF. CDR3 nucleotides: TGTGCCAGCAGCCCAGGACTAGCTTACAATGAGCAGTTCTTC.

This sequence joins TRBV5-1 and TRBJ2-6; 8 bases fit TRBD1. With 5 bases clipped from V and 0 bases from J, the junction kept 7 bases outside the gene matches. CDR3 size: 17 residues. Germline lookup yields CDR1 SGHRS and CDR2 YFSETQ. CDR3: CASRRTGGTSGANVLTF. The DNA of the CDR3 is TGCGCCAGCAGGCGTACAGGGGGGACCTCTGGGGCCAACGTCCTGACTTTC.

The chain carries TRBV7-6 and TRBJ2-2; perhaps TRBD1 as D (6 bases). Germline assignment: CDR1 SGHVS and CDR2 FNYEAQ. The CDR3 covers 15 residues. The V gene lost 5 bases and the J gene lost 3 bases, with 13 bases spanning the gap. In nucleotides, the CDR3 is TGTGCCAGCAGCCCCATGGACAGTTACACCGGGGAGCTGTTTTTT. This sequence encodes CASSPMDSYTGELFF.

Only a few counts were recorded for this clone. The chain recombines TRBV9 with TRBJ1-1; 7 nucleotides line up with TRBD1. Germline V gene data show CDR1 as SGDLS and CDR2 as YYNGEE. J gave up 4 bases and V 3 bases, and 3 bases lay outside the gene matches. This CDR3 is 13 amino acids long. CDR3 DNA: TGTGCCAGCAGCGCGACAGGGCGCACTGAAGCTTTCTTT. It is translated as CASSATGRTEAFF.

The rearrangement links TRBV7-6 to TRBJ2-2; D not resolved. Germline lookup yields CDR1 SGHVS and CDR2 FNYEAQ. The CDR3 consists of 14 residues. Trimming cost V 7 bases and J 4 bases, with 13 bases left between them. The CDR3, as DNA: TGTGCCAGCACCCTTTTTTTTCTCACCGGGGAGCTGTTTTTT. The encoded protein is CASTLFFLTGELFF.

Of note for this clone: Other DNA sequences in the sample encode the same CDR3. This sequence joins TRBV18 and TRBJ2-1; D gene ambiguous. V lost 2 bases and J 7 bases, leaving 9 bases between the germline ends. The germline V gene has CDR1 KGHSH and CDR2 LQKENI. The CDR3 covers 13 residues. The DNA for the CDR3 is TGTGCCAGCTCACCATCGGCCTTGAATGAGCAGTTCTTC. Translating gives CASSPSALNEQFF.

The rearrangement joins TRBV9 to TRBJ1-4; tentatively, D is TRBD1 (6 bases). This CDR3 is 15 amino acids long. Germline CDR1 SGDLS, CDR2 YYNGEE. V lost 3 bases to trimming and J lost 3 bases, with 12 bases between them. This CDR3 reads CASSEKGVANEKLFF. The CDR3 coding sequence is TGTGCCAGCAGCGAGAAGGGGGTTGCTAATGAAAAACTGTTTTTT.

A remark on this clone: This CDR3 is also generated by other DNA sequences in the sample. The rearrangement uses TRBV15 and TRBJ1-1, with D unclear. Germline V lookup: CDR1 LNHNV, CDR2 YYDKDF (reference sequence). The CDR3 is 13 amino acids. Between the trimmed V and J ends, which lost 0 bases and 0 bases, there was a span of 2 bases. CDR3 DNA: TGTGCCACCAGCAGAGATTTGAACACTGAAGCTTTCTTT. This sequence encodes CATSRDLNTEAFF. Supplemented by reference TRBV15 and TRBJ1-1, the full variable domain reads DAMVIQNPRYQVTQFGKPVTLSCSQTLNHNVMYWYQQKSSQAPKLLFHYYDKDFNNEADTPDNFQSRRPNTSFCFLDIRSPGLGDTAMYLCATSRDLNTEAFFGQGTRLTVV.

This sequence joins TRBV5-1 and TRBJ2-2; 9 bases map to TRBD1. CDR3 length: 17 amino acids. The germline V gene has CDR1 SGHRS and CDR2 YFSETQ. Trimming removed 0 bases from V and 4 bases from J; junction bases left unmatched: 7. The CDR3 is CASSLAGTGFGTGELFF. DNA for the CDR3: TGCGCCAGCAGCTTGGCCGGGACAGGGTTCGGCACCGGGGAGCTGTTTTTT.

The chain uses TRBV10-3 and TRBJ2-7; TRBD2 matches at 12 bases. CDR3 length: 14 residues. Germline CDR1 reads ENHRY; CDR2 reads SYGVKD. V shed 6 bases and J 2 bases; nucleotides not matched to a gene: 2. The CDR3 loop is CAIRRLAGAYEQYF. Written as DNA, the CDR3 is TGTGCCATCAGGCGACTAGCGGGGGCCTACGAGCAGTACTTC.

J is TRBJ2-5 and V is TRBV5-1, with a possible D match to TRBD2 (6 bases). V lost 0 bases to trimming and J lost 1 base, with 7 bases between them. CDR1 is SGHRS, CDR2 YFSETQ, per germline. The CDR3 loop spans 14 amino acids. Here the CDR3 DNA reads TGCGCCAGCAGCTTGGGGACTATCCAAGAGACCCAGTACTTC. Its protein is CASSLGTIQETQYF.

The chain uses TRBV7-9 and TRBJ1-1; TRBD1 matches at 9 bases. J lost 3 bases, V lost 4 bases, and 9 bases had no gene match. The CDR3 sequence is 16 residues long. Germline V CDR1 and CDR2: SEHNR, FQNEAQ (reference sequence). Written as DNA, the CDR3 is TGTGCCAGCAGCTCTCCCCCCGGGACAGGGTACACTGAAGCTTTCTTT. This sequence encodes CASSSPPGTGYTEAFF. The entire variable domain, with the rest obtained from reference TRBV7-9 and TRBJ1-1, is as follows: DTGVSQNPRHKITKRGQNVTFRCDPISEHNRLYWYRQTLGQGPEFLTYFQNEAQLEKSRLLSDRFSAERPKGSFSTLEIQRTEQGDSAMYLCASSSPPGTGYTEAFFGQGTRLTVV.

The J gene is TRBJ2-7, the V gene TRBV3-1 (or the pseudogene TRBV3-2); 9 bases line up with TRBD2. With V trimmed by 1 base and J by 4 bases, 8 bases remained unmatched. This CDR3 comprises 16 residues. Germline CDR1 reads LGHDT; CDR2 reads YNNKEL (reference sequence). CDR3 residues: CASSQGAGGLEYEQYF. The CDR3 DNA is TGTGCCAGCAGCCAAGGAGCGGGGGGATTAGAATACGAGCAGTACTTC.

This clone was counted once. The chain is built from TRBV10-3 and TRBJ2-2, with 11 positions matching TRBD2. This CDR3 is 16 amino acids long. Per the germline V gene, CDR1 is ENHRY and CDR2 is SYGVKD. V shed 7 bases and J 7 bases; nucleotides not matched to a gene: 11. The CDR3 bases are TGTGCCATCAAACTAGCGGGGGCGAATGCCGTCGGGGAGCTGTTTTTT. Translation: CAIKLAGANAVGELFF.

The sample holds a few counts of this clone. The rearrangement joins TRBV18 to TRBJ2-7; D is undetermined. V was trimmed by 3 bases and J by 6 bases, leaving 15 bases between them. Germline lookup yields CDR1 KGHSH and CDR2 LQKENI. The CDR3 covers 14 residues. CDR3 in DNA: TGTGCCAGCTCACCCGAGCTTGGGCCCAGCGAGCAGTACTTC. Translating it yields CASSPELGPSEQYF.

The J gene is TRBJ1-2, the V gene TRBV6-1, with D possibly TRBD1 on 5 matching bases. There are 17 residues in the CDR3. CDR1 MNHNS and CDR2 SASEGT come from the germline V gene. V gave up 1 base and J gave up 6 bases, with 21 bases separating them. CDR3 sequence reads: CASSEGNLEGQRDGYTF. DNA of the CDR3: TGTGCCAGCAGTGAAGGGAACTTGGAAGGACAAAGGGATGGCTACACCTTC.

The J gene is TRBJ1-6, the V gene TRBV5-6, with D unresolved. V was shortened by 1 base and J by 3 bases, with 8 bases between the two germline ends. The length of the CDR3 is 15 residues. Germline-derived CDR1 and CDR2 are SGHDT and YYEEEE. The CDR3 loop reads CASSLWQFYNSPLHF. The DNA for the CDR3 is TGTGCCAGCAGCTTGTGGCAGTTCTATAATTCACCCCTCCACTTT.

CDR3 in DNA: TGTGCCAGCAGTTTCGACAGGGGGTCTGGAAACACCATATATTTT. Its protein product is CASSFDRGSGNTIYF. The chain is built from TRBV7-8 and TRBJ1-3, with 9 positions matching TRBD1. The CDR3 totals 15 residues. The trim removed 6 bases at V and 1 base at J, leaving 4 bases unmatched. Germline CDR1 reads SGHVS; CDR2 reads FQNEAQ.

The chain uses TRBV7-3 and TRBJ2-5; 8 bases fit TRBD2. The CDR3 loop spans 16 amino acids. Germline V CDR1 and CDR2: SGHTA, FQGTGA. With 5 bases clipped from V and 1 base from J, the junction kept 9 bases outside the gene matches. CDR3 nucleotides: TGTGCCAGCAGCGCCTGGACTAGCCTTGGCCAAGAGACCCAGTACTTC. This sequence encodes CASSAWTSLGQETQYF.

This clone has only one observation. CDR3 sequence (DNA): TGCAGTGCTAGTGGGCAGGGGGCGATCACCTACAATGAGCAGTTCTTC. This codes for CSASGQGAITYNEQFF. This rearrangement joins TRBV20-1 to TRBJ2-1, with 8 bases identical to TRBD1. The CDR3 sequence is 16 residues long. Germline lookup yields CDR1 DFQATT and CDR2 SNEGSKA (reference sequence). V shed 3 bases, J shed 2 bases, and the junction held 9 bases outside the gene matches.

The chain uses TRBV5-1 and TRBJ1-2; the match to TRBD1 covers 7 bases. The V segment lost 1 base and the J segment 12 bases; nucleotides outside the gene matches: 9. Per germline, CDR1 SGHRS and CDR2 YFSETQ. The CDR3 is 13 amino acids. Here the CDR3 reads CASSLRQGSIDTF. The CDR3 DNA reads as TGCGCCAGCAGCTTGCGACAGGGTTCAATCGACACCTTC.

This chain connects TRBV19 to TRBJ2-2; a weak D match, TRBD2 (5 bases). Deletions cut 5 bases from V and 3 bases from J, with 10 bases between. The CDR3 has 14 residues. Germline loops: CDR1 LNHDA, CDR2 SQIVND (reference sequence). As DNA, the CDR3 is TGTGCCAGTAGTTACAGCGGCGACACCGGGGAGCTGTTTTTT. Encoded protein: CASSYSGDTGELFF.

The genes are TRBV10-3 and TRBJ1-2; D unclear. Germline V gene sequence: CDR1 ENHRY, CDR2 SYGVKD. V was trimmed by 0 bases and J by 0 bases, leaving 5 bases between them. The length of the CDR3 is 14 residues. This CDR3 reads CAISESGANYGYTF. Written as DNA, the CDR3 is TGTGCCATCAGTGAGTCCGGAGCTAACTATGGCTACACCTTC.

The chain couples TRBV6-5 to TRBJ2-3; D remains ambiguous. The CDR3 loop spans 14 amino acids. Trimming removed 8 bases from V and 4 bases from J, with 16 bases in between. Looked up from germline, CDR1 is MNHEY and CDR2 is SVGAGI. The CDR3 reads CASLGRLLADTQYF. The CDR3 coding sequence is TGTGCCAGCCTAGGACGGCTTCTTGCAGATACGCAGTATTTT.

As regards this clone: The same CDR3 can be traced to other DNA sequences in this sample. V usage is TRBV27 and J usage is TRBJ2-7; D is perhaps TRBD2 (6 bases). With 0 bases removed from V and 1 base from J, the gap between germline ends came to 7 bases. This CDR3 spans 14 amino acids. CDR1 is MNHEY and CDR2 is SMNVEV in the germline V gene (reference sequence). CDR3 DNA sequence: TGTGCCAGCAGTTTATCGGGGGGATCCTACGAGCAGTACTTC. Encoded protein: CASSLSGGSYEQYF.

This rearrangement joins TRBV7-9 to TRBJ2-7, with D uncertain. CDR1 SEHNR and CDR2 FQNEAQ come from the germline V gene (reference sequence). CDR3 length equals 12 residues. The ends were cut back, 5 bases at V and 0 bases at J, with 5 bases in the middle. The CDR3 loop reads CASSRSSYEQYF. In DNA form, the CDR3 reads TGTGCCAGCAGCCGTAGCTCCTACGAGCAGTACTTC.

The genes are TRBV6-7 and TRBJ1-6; 8 bases are a match to TRBD1. TRBV6-7 counts as an open reading frame of uncertain function. Trimming took 6 bases from V and 10 from J; bases not matched to a gene: 14. The CDR3 runs to 16 residues. The CDR3 sequence is CASSRDRGPRRSPLHF. The CDR3 nucleotides are TGTGCCAGCAGCCGAGACAGGGGCCCACGGAGATCACCCCTCCACTTT.

As concerns this clone: The identical CDR3 is also encoded by other nucleotide sequences in the sample. In DNA, the CDR3 is TGTGCCAGCAGCTACGGAGACTACGAGCAGTACTTC. Amino acid sequence: CASSYGDYEQYF. The chain links TRBV7-9 to TRBJ2-7; D remains ambiguous. Deletions cut 4 bases from V and 3 bases from J, with 7 bases between. Germline CDR1 SEHNR, CDR2 FQNEAQ (reference sequence). The CDR3 length is 12 residues.

V is TRBV4-3 and J is TRBJ2-4; D call uncertain. V was cut by 1 base and J by 7 bases, with 8 bases left in between. The germline CDR1 and CDR2 sequences are LGHNA and YSLEER. The CDR3 is made up of 13 amino acids. The CDR3 loop is CASSQGSANIQYF. Here the CDR3 DNA reads TGCGCCAGCAGCCAAGGTTCAGCCAACATTCAGTACTTC.